This T cell receptor beta chain originates from a study of tumor-infiltrating lymphocytes in oesophageal squamous cell carcinoma. The germline V gene encodes CDR1 MDHEN and CDR2 SYDVKM. A total of 16 residues make up the CDR3, ends included. In regard to this clonotype: The CDR3 ends on some other residue instead of the conserved phenylalanine or tryptophan, so this is likely a read error. No DNA is shown, since the ends of the CDR3 on it are uncertain; the CDR3 is the one TCRdb lists.

TCRdb passed the PCR reads through MiXCR, listing each CDR3 protein once. Among under 20,000 distinct CDR3 sequences listed, around two fifths were seen once. This TCR came from a male donor with esophageal squamous cell carcinoma. V and J are TRBV28 and TRBJ2-1. Sequenced material: blood. The CDR3 here is CASSWSVQNYGYTFGS.